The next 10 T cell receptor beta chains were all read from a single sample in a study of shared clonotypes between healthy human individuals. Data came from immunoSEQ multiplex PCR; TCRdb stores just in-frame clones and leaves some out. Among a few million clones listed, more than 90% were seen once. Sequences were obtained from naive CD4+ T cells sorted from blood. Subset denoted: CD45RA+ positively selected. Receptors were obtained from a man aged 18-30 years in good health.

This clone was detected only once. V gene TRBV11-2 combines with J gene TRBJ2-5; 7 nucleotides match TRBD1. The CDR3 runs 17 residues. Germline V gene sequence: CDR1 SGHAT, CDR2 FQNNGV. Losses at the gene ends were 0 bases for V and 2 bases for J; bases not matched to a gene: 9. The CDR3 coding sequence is TGTGCCAGCAGCTTAGAGGGATTAGGGACAGCACAAGAGACCCAGTACTTC. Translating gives CASSLEGLGTAQETQYF.

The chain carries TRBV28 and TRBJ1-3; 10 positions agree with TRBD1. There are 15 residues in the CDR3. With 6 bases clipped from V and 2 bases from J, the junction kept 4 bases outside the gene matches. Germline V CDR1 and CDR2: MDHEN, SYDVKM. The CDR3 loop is CASSRQGATGNTIYF. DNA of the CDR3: TGTGCCAGCAGCCGACAGGGGGCAACTGGAAACACCATATATTTT.

The CDR3 region has the DNA TGTGCCAGCAGTGAACGGCAGTGGGCCAATGAGCAGTTCTTC. Translated, it gives CASSERQWANEQFF. The V call is TRBV2, the J call TRBJ2-1; no firm D call. The CDR3 consists of 14 residues. Germline assignment: CDR1 SNHLY and CDR2 FYNNEI. Between the trimmed V and J ends, which lost 2 bases and 6 bases, there was a span of 11 bases.

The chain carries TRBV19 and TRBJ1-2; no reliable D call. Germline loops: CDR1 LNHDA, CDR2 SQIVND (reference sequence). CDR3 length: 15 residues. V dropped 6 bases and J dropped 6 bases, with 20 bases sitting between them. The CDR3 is CASSPQYLDANGYTF. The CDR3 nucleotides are TGTGCCAGTAGCCCTCAATACCTGGACGCGAATGGCTACACCTTC.

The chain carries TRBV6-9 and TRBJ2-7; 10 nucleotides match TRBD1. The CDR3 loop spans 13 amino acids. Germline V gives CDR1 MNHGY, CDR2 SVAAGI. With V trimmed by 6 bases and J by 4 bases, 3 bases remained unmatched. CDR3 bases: TGTGCCAGCAGGGACAGGGGGAGTTACGAGCAGTACTTC. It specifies CASRDRGSYEQYF.

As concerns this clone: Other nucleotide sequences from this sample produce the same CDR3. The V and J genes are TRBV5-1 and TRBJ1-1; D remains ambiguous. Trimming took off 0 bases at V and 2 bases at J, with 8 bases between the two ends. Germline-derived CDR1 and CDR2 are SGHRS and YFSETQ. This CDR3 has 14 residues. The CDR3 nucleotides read TGCGCCAGCAGCTTGGGAACGGTTAACACTGAAGCTTTCTTT. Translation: CASSLGTVNTEAFF. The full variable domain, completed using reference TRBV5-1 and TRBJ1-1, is KAGVTQTPRYLIKTRGQQVTLSCSPISGHRSVSWYQQTPGQGLQFLFEYFSETQRNKGNFPGRFSGRQFSNSRSEMNVSTLELGDSALYLCASSLGTVNTEAFFGQGTRLTVV.

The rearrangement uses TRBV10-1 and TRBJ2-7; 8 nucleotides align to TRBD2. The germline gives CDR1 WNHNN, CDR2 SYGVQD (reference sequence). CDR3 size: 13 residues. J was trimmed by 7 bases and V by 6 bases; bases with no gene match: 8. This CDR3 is CASSQSIAGEQYF. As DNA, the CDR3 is TGCGCCAGCAGCCAATCTATAGCGGGGGAGCAGTACTTC.

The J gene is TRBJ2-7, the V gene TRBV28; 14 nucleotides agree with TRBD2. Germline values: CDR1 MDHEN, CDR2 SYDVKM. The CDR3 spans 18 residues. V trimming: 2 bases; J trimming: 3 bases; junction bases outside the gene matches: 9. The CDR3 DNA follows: TGTGCCAGCAGTTTACCCGGGACTAGCGGGGGCCGGGGCTACGAGCAGTACTTC. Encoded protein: CASSLPGTSGGRGYEQYF.

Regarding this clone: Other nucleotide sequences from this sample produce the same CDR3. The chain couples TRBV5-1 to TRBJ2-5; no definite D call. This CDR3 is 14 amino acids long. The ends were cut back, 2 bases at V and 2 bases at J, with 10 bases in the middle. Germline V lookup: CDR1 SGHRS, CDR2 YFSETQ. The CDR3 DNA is TGCGCCAGCAGCTTACGAACTGCTCAAGAGACCCAGTACTTC. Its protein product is CASSLRTAQETQYF.

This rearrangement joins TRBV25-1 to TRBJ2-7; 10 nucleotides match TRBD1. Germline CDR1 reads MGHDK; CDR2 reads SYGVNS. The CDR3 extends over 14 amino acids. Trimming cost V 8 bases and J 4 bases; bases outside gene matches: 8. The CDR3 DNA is TGTGCCAGCCGGGGACAGGGGACTTCGTACGAGCAGTACTTC. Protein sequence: CASRGQGTSYEQYF.